This paragraph reports one T cell receptor (beta chain). The antigen is unknown. Repertoires were generated with immunoSEQ multiplex PCR, while TCRdb's copy carries only in-frame clones and drops some. The table lists fewer than 45,000 clones, 86% of them singletons. This sample was taken from a study of lymphopenia after photon versus proton radiotherapy. Whole-study results and caveats: After lymphocyte nadir, photon-treated repertoires showed oligoclonal expansion, especially CD8+ Temra.

Germline CDR1 and CDR2: SEHNR and FQNEAQ (reference sequence). With 3 bases removed from V and 0 bases from J, the gap between germline ends came to 9 bases. The CDR3 loop spans 14 amino acids. This specimen was peripheral blood, taken from a patient treated with proton-based radiotherapy. This clonotype was obtained from a woman in her 70s with pancreatic cancer. Some clones in this sample may be carry-over from other donors' samples. The chain carries TRBV7-9 and TRBJ2-7; tentatively, D is TRBD2 (6 bases). In DNA, the CDR3 is TGTGCCAGCAGCTTTAGCGGCTTCTCCTACGAGCAGTACTTC. It specifies CASSFSGFSYEQYF.